The 13 T cell receptor beta chains listed next were all sequenced from one sample in a study of cytomegalovirus exposure and HLA in healthy donors. PCR primers comprised 60 Vbeta and 13 Jbeta primers. Assay: immunoSEQ multiplex PCR; the TCRdb copy retains only in-frame clones and omits some. The sample lists about 170,000 clones, around four fifths seen once, with over 3% in the top ten. The sample taken for sequencing was PBMCs. These receptors were taken from a female donor in good health and CMV-seronegative.

V is TRBV5-1 and J is TRBJ2-7; 11 bases match TRBD2. The J segment lost 0 bases and the V segment lost 4 bases, leaving 6 bases of the junction unmatched. The CDR3 is 16 residues long. Germline assignment: CDR1 SGHRS and CDR2 YFSETQ. The CDR3 region is CASSQVTSGSSYEQYF. The DNA of the CDR3 is TGCGCCAGCAGCCAAGTAACTAGCGGGAGCTCCTACGAGCAGTACTTC.

The V call is TRBV5-1, the J call TRBJ2-1; 10 nucleotides align to TRBD2. The germline gives CDR1 SGHRS, CDR2 YFSETQ. The CDR3 is made up of 15 amino acids. J gave up 4 bases and V 4 bases, and 5 bases lay outside the gene matches. The DNA for the CDR3 is TGCGCCAGCAGCGAGCGGGGGGGCCGATACAATGAGCAGTTCTTC. This translates into CASSERGGRYNEQFF.

The chain employs TRBV10-3 and TRBJ2-3; 7 nucleotides agree with TRBD1. The CDR3 is made up of 15 amino acids. With V trimmed by 7 bases and J by 1 base, 8 bases remained unmatched. Germline V gene lookup returns CDR1 ENHRY and CDR2 SYGVKD. CDR3 DNA sequence: TGTGCCATCAAAGGTAGGACAGGAGGCACAGATACGCAGTATTTT. Protein product: CAIKGRTGGTDTQYF.

The chain carries TRBV7-3 and TRBJ2-3, with TRBD2 matching 14 bases. With V trimmed by 0 bases and J by 1 base, 3 bases remained unmatched. Germline CDR1 is SGHTA and CDR2 is FQGTGA. CDR3 size: 18 residues. The CDR3 coding sequence is TGTGCCAGCAGCTTAACCGGGACTAGCGGGGGTGGCACAGATACGCAGTATTTT. Protein sequence: CASSLTGTSGGGTDTQYF.

The V gene is TRBV2, the J gene TRBJ2-7, with unresolved D. V was trimmed by 4 bases and J by 4 bases, leaving 5 bases between them. CDR1 and CDR2 (germline): SNHLY, FYNNEI. This CDR3 contains 11 residues. Here the CDR3 DNA reads TGTGCCAGCAGTGCCGGGTACGAGCAGTACTTC. Amino acid sequence: CASSAGYEQYF. The full variable domain, with the rest looked up from reference TRBV2 and TRBJ2-7, is EPEVTQTPSHQVTQMGQEVILRCVPISNHLYFYWYRQILGQKVEFLVSFYNNEISEKSEIFDDQFSVERPDGSNFTLKIRSTKLEDSAMYFCASSAGYEQYFGPGTRLTVT.

The rearrangement joins TRBV7-6 to TRBJ2-2, with TRBD2 identical over 11 bases. Unmatched junction bases numbered 16, after V lost 1 base and J lost 6 bases. Germline V gene data show CDR1 as SGHVS and CDR2 as FNYEAQ. This CDR3 spans 20 amino acids. CDR3: CASSLEPPWTTSGGAGELFF. CDR3 bases: TGTGCCAGCAGCTTAGAACCCCCTTGGACTACTAGCGGGGGTGCCGGGGAGCTGTTTTTT.

The rearrangement links TRBV7-6 to TRBJ2-1; 12 nucleotides agree with TRBD2. Trimming cost V 1 base and J 7 bases; bases outside gene matches: 5. Per germline, CDR1 SGHVS and CDR2 FNYEAQ. The CDR3 totals 16 residues. CDR3: CASSLDLAGGMNEQFF. For the CDR3, the DNA is TGTGCCAGCAGCTTAGATCTAGCGGGGGGGATGAATGAGCAGTTCTTC.

V gene TRBV19 combines with J gene TRBJ2-5; TRBD1 aligns across 8 bases. The CDR3 is 13 residues long. Germline-derived CDR1 and CDR2 are LNHDA and SQIVND (reference sequence). J was trimmed by 5 bases and V by 6 bases; bases with no gene match: 5. The CDR3 loop is CASRNTGGETQYF. The CDR3 DNA sequence: TGTGCCAGTAGGAATACAGGGGGTGAGACCCAGTACTTC.

The J gene is TRBJ1-1, the V gene TRBV25-1; 10 bases align to TRBD1. The CDR3 runs to 13 residues. The germline CDR1 and CDR2 sequences are MGHDK and SYGVNS. V gave up 2 bases and J gave up 11 bases; unmatched junction bases: 5. CDR3 residues: CASSEGGTGVAFF. The CDR3 region has the DNA TGTGCCAGCAGTGAAGGGGGGACAGGGGTGGCTTTCTTT.

The chain has TRBV9 and TRBJ1-1; TRBD1 matches at 7 bases. Germline V CDR1 and CDR2: SGDLS, YYNGEE. V shed 3 bases, J shed 4 bases, and the junction held 6 bases outside the gene matches. CDR3 length equals 14 residues. CDR3 nucleotide sequence: TGTGCCAGCAGCGCCCAGACAGGGAGCACTGAAGCTTTCTTT. It encodes CASSAQTGSTEAFF.

This chain links TRBV9 with TRBJ2-3; TRBD2 agrees at 11 bases. The V gene end was trimmed by 3 bases and the J gene end by 0 bases; junction bases not matched to a gene: 3. CDR1 is SGDLS, CDR2 YYNGEE, per germline. This CDR3 has 16 amino acids. The CDR3 DNA follows: TGTGCCAGCAGCGCAGGGACTAGCGGTAGCACAGATACGCAGTATTTT. Residues: CASSAGTSGSTDTQYF.

The V gene is TRBV6-4, the J gene TRBJ2-1; 9 nucleotides line up with TRBD2. This CDR3 has 17 amino acids. Germline V gene lookup returns CDR1 MRHNA and CDR2 SNTAGT. After removal of 4 bases from V and 7 bases from J, the junction contained 14 bases not matched to a gene. In DNA, the CDR3 is TGTGCCAGCAGTGTGAGTTCAGCGGGAGGAATGTTGAATGAGCAGTTCTTC. It translates to CASSVSSAGGMLNEQFF.

This sequence joins TRBV9 and TRBJ2-1; 16 bases line up with TRBD2. Germline CDR1 is SGDLS and CDR2 is YYNGEE. This CDR3 has 19 residues. V was clipped by 2 bases and J by 4 bases; unmatched bases: 9. The CDR3 loop reads CASSVLSGLAGGFYNEQFF. The CDR3 DNA reads as TGTGCCAGCAGCGTCCTTTCGGGACTAGCGGGGGGGTTTTACAATGAGCAGTTCTTC. Full variable domain (outside the CDR3, taken from reference TRBV9 and TRBJ2-1): DSGVTQTPKHLITATGQRVTLRCSPRSGDLSVYWYQQSLDQGLQFLIQYYNGEERAKGNILERFSAQQFPDLHSELNLSSLELGDSALYFCASSVLSGLAGGFYNEQFFGPGTRLTVL.